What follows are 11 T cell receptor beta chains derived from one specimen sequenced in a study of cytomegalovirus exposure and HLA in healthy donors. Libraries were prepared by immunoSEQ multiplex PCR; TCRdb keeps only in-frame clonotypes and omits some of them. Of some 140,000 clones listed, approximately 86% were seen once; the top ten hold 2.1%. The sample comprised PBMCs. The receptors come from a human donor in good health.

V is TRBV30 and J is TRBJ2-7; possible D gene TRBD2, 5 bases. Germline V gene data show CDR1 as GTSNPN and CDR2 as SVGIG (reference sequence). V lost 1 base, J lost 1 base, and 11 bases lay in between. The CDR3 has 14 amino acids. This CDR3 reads CAWSGGVGSYEQYF. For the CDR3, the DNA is TGTGCCTGGAGTGGGGGAGTTGGGTCCTACGAGCAGTACTTC.

CDR3 sequence reads: CASSLSSGGWETQYF. As DNA, the CDR3 is TGTGCCAGCAGCTTATCATCGGGGGGATGGGAGACCCAGTACTTC. The V call is TRBV5-4, the J call TRBJ2-5, with 7 bases lining up with TRBD2. With V trimmed by 2 bases and J by 5 bases, 9 bases remained unmatched. This CDR3 is 15 amino acids long. CDR1 and CDR2 from the germline V gene are SGHNT and YYREEE (reference sequence).

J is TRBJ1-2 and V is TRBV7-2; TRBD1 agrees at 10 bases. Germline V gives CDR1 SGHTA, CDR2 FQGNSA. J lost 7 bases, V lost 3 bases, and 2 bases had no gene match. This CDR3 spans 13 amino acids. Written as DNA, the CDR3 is TGTGCCAGCAGCTTGACAGGGGGCGGTGGCTACACCTTC. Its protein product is CASSLTGGGGYTF.

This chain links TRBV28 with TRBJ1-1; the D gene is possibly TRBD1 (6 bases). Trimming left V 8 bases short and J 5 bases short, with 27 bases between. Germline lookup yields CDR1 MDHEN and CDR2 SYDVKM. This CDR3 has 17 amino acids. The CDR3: CASFPVWGGLGRTEAFF. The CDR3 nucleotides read TGTGCCAGCTTCCCCGTCTGGGGGGGGCTAGGTAGGACTGAAGCTTTCTTT.

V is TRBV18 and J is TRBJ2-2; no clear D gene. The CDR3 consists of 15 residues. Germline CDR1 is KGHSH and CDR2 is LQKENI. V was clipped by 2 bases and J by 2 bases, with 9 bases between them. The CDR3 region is CASSPIYPNTGELFF. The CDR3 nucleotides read TGTGCCAGCTCACCAATCTACCCAAACACCGGGGAGCTGTTTTTT.

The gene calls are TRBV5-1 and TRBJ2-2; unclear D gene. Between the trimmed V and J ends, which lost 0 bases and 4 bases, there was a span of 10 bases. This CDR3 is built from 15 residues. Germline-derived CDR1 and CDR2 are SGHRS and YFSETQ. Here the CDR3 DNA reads TGCGCCAGCAGCTTGGACCTTCTGAGCACCGGGGAGCTGTTTTTT. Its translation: CASSLDLLSTGELFF. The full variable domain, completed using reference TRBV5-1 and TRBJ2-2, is KAGVTQTPRYLIKTRGQQVTLSCSPISGHRSVSWYQQTPGQGLQFLFEYFSETQRNKGNFPGRFSGRQFSNSRSEMNVSTLELGDSALYLCASSLDLLSTGELFFGEGSRLTVL.

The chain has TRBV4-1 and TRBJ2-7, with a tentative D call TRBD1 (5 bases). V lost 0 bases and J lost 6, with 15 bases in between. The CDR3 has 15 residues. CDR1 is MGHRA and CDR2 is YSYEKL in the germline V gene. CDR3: CASSQDGRGRGEQYF. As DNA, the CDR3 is TGCGCCAGCAGCCAAGATGGTAGAGGAAGGGGCGAGCAGTACTTC.

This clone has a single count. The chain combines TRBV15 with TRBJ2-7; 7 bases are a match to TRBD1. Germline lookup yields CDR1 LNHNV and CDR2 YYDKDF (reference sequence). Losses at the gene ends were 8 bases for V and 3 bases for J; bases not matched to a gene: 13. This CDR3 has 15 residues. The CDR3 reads CATGRAGTAFYEQYF. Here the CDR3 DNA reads TGTGCCACCGGTCGAGCCGGGACAGCTTTCTACGAGCAGTACTTC. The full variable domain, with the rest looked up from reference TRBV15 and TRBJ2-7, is DAMVIQNPRYQVTQFGKPVTLSCSQTLNHNVMYWYQQKSSQAPKLLFHYYDKDFNNEADTPDNFQSRRPNTSFCFLDIRSPGLGDTAMYLCATGRAGTAFYEQYFGPGTRLTVT.

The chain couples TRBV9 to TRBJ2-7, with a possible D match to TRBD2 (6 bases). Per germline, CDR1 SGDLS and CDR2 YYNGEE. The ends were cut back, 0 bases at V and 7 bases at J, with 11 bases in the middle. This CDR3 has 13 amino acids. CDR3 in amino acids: CASSVGWAGEQYF. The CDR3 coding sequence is TGTGCCAGCAGCGTAGGCTGGGCGGGGGAGCAGTACTTC.

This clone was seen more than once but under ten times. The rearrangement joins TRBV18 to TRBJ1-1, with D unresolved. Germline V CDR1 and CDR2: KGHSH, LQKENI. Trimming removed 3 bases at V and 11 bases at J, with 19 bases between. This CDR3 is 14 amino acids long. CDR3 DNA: TGTGCCAGCTCACCTAACAGCCATGCCCCCGTGGCTTTCTTT. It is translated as CASSPNSHAPVAFF.

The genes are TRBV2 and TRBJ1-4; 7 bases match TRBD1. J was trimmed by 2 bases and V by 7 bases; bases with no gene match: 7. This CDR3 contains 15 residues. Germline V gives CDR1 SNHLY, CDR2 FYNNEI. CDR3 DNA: TGTGCCAGCACCCCGAGGGGACAGACTAATGAAAAACTGTTTTTT. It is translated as CASTPRGQTNEKLFF.